This is a list of T cell receptor beta chains from one sample in a study of T-cell memory formation after mild COVID-19. TCRdb used MiXCR to reprocess the 5' RACE reads, holding one entry per CDR3 protein. The sample holds over 350,000 distinct CDR3 sequences; more than 15% are singletons and the top ten take 20% to 25%. The sequenced material came from PBMCs or a T cell subset sorted from them (not recorded which). These receptors originate from a man aged 18 to 35 who had mild COVID-19 (a few samples of this study predate the infection). Cell type and time point are not known. CDR3s include the opening cysteine and the closing phenylalanine or tryptophan. The order of the fields is V gene, clone size, J gene, D gene, CDR3 protein, CDR3 DNA. A D gene is named only where the DNA matches it firmly. Size tells how often a clone was seen (once, few, many) or the class of an expanded clone, and some rows leave it out.

TRBV18	.	TRBJ2-5	TRBD1	CASSPPPGTGQETQYF	TGTGCCAGCTCACCCCCTCCTGGGACAGGGCAAGAGACCCAGTACTTC
TRBV5-1	.	TRBJ1-6	.	CASSLEVSGSPLHF	TGCGCCAGCAGCTTGGAGGTCTCGGGTTCACCCCTCCACTTT
TRBV4-3	few	TRBJ1-4	.	CASSQDLGQGLVLFF	TGCGCCAGCAGCCAAGATCTCGGTCAGGGACTGGTGTTGTTTTTT
TRBV6-5	few	TRBJ1-1	.	CASSYSDAVGTEAFF	TGTGCCAGCAGTTACTCCGACGCGGTTGGCACTGAAGCTTTCTTT
TRBV6-5	few	TRBJ1-2	TRBD1	CASRQKRGQEYGYTF	TGTGCCAGCAGGCAAAAACGCGGACAGGAGTATGGCTACACCTTC
TRBV29-1	.	TRBJ1-1	TRBD1	CSAGQGADGEAFF	TGCAGCGCAGGACAGGGGGCCGACGGTGAAGCTTTCTTT
TRBV9	few	TRBJ2-7	.	CASSSSGASSSYEQYF	TGTGCCAGCAGCTCTTCGGGGGCCTCAAGCTCCTACGAGCAGTACTTC
TRBV24-1	.	TRBJ2-2	TRBD1	CATSDRPRAGGSTGELFF	TGTGCCACCAGTGACCGCCCGCGGGCAGGGGGTAGCACCGGGGAGCTGTTTTTT
TRBV7-2	few	TRBJ1-5	TRBD1	CASSGTGRYQPQHF	TGTGCCAGCAGCGGGACAGGGCGCTACCAGCCCCAGCATTTT
TRBV29-1	many	TRBJ2-5	TRBD1	CSGRTGTALETQYF	TGCAGCGGGCGGACAGGGACCGCCCTGGAGACCCAGTACTTC
TRBV15	few	TRBJ2-2	.	CATSRRDTANTGELFF	TGTGCCACCAGCAGGAGGGACACCGCGAACACCGGGGAGCTGTTTTTT
TRBV14	few	TRBJ2-1	TRBD2	CASSRRLAGINEQFF	TGTGCCAGCAGCCGGCGGCTAGCGGGGATCAATGAGCAGTTCTTC
TRBV29-1	.	TRBJ2-5	TRBD2	CSVREGQETQYF	TGCAGCGTGCGGGAGGGCCAAGAGACCCAGTACTTC
TRBV4-1	few	TRBJ1-1	.	CASSQKDLRGTEAFF	TGCGCCAGCAGCCAAAAGGACCTCAGGGGCACTGAAGCTTTCTTT